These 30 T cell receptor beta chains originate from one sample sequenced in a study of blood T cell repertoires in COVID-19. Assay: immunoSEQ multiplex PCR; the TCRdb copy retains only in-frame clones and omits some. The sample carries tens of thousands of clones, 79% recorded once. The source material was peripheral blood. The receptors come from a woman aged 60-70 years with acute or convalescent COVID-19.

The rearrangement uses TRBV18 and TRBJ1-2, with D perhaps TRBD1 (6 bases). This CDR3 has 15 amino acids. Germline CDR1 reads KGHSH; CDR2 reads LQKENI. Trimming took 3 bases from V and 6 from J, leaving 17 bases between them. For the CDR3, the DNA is TGTGCCAGCTCACCCACCGACTCAGGGGAGAATGGCTACACCTTC. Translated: CASSPTDSGENGYTF.

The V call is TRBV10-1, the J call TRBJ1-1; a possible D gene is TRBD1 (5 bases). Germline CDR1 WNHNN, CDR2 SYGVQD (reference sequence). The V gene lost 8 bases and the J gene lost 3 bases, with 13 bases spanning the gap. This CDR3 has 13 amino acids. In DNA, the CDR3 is TGCGCCAGCTCTTTTGACAGATACACTGAAGCTTTCTTT. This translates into CASSFDRYTEAFF.

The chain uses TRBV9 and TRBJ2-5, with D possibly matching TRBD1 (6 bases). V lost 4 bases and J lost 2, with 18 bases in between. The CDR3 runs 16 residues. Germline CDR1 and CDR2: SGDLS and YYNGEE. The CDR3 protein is CASSPHPTGSQETQYF. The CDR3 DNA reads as TGTGCCAGCAGCCCCCACCCTACAGGGAGTCAAGAGACCCAGTACTTC.

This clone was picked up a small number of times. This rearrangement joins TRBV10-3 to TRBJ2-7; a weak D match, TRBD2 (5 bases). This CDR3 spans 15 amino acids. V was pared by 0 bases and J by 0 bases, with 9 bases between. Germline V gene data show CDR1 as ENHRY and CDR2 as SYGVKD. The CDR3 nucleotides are TGTGCCATCAGTGAGTCGTCGGGGAGCTCCTACGAGCAGTACTTC. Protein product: CAISESSGSSYEQYF.

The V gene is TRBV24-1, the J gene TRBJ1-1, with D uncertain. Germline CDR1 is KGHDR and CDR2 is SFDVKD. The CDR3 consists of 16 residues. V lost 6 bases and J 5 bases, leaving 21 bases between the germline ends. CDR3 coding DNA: TGTGCCACCAGTCATACTACCAACGCGAAGAGGACTGAAGCTTTCTTT. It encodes CATSHTTNAKRTEAFF.

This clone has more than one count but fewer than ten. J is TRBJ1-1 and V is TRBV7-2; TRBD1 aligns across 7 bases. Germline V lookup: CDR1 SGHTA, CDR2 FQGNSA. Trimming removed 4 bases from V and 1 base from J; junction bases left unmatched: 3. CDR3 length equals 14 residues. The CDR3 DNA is TGTGCCAGCAGCTGGGACAGTTGGAACACTGAAGCTTTCTTT. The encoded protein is CASSWDSWNTEAFF.

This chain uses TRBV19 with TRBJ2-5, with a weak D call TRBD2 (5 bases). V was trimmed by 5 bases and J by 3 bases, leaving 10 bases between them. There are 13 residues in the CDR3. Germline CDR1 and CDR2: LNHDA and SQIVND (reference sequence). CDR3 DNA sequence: TGTGCCAGTAGTCCGGACGGGGAAGAGACCCAGTACTTC. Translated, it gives CASSPDGEETQYF.

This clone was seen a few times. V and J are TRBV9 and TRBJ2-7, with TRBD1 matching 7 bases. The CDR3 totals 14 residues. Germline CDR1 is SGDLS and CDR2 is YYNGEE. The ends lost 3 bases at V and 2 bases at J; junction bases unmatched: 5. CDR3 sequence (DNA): TGTGCCAGCAGCGAGCAGGGGGACCCCTACGAGCAGTACTTC. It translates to CASSEQGDPYEQYF.

CDR3 residues: CASSAASGVNEQFF. Written as DNA, the CDR3 is TGTGCCAGCAGTGCGGCTAGCGGGGTCAATGAGCAGTTCTTC. This chain links TRBV6-4 with TRBJ2-1; 9 bases are a match to TRBD2. Per the germline V gene, CDR1 is MRHNA and CDR2 is SNTAGT. The V segment lost 4 bases and the J segment 6 bases; nucleotides outside the gene matches: 4. This CDR3 is built from 14 residues.

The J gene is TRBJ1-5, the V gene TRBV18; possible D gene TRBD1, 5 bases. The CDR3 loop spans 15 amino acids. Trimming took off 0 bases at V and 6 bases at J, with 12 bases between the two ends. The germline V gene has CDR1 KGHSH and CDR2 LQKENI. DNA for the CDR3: TGTGCCAGCTCACCACCCGGCGGGGGGGTTCAGCCCCAGCATTTT. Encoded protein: CASSPPGGGVQPQHF.

The CDR3 bases are TGTGCCAGCAGCAAGGGGGAGACTGAAGCTTTCTTT. It encodes CASSKGETEAFF. The chain recombines TRBV14 with TRBJ1-1, with D possibly matching TRBD1 (6 bases). Trimming left V 5 bases short and J 5 bases short, with 9 bases between. Per the germline V gene, CDR1 is SGHDN and CDR2 is FVKESK. This CDR3 is built from 12 residues.

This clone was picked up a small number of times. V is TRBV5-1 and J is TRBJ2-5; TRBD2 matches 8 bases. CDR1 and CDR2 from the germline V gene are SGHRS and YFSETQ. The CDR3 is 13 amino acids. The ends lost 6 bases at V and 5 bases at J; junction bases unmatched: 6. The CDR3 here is CASTPGGAETQYF. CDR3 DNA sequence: TGCGCCAGCACCCCCGGGGGGGCGGAGACCCAGTACTTC.

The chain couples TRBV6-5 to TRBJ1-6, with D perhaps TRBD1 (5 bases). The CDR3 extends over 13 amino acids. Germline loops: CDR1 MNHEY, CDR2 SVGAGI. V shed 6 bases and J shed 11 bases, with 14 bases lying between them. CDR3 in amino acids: CASRRAEGAPLHF. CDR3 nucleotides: TGTGCCAGCAGGAGAGCCGAAGGGGCACCCCTCCACTTT.

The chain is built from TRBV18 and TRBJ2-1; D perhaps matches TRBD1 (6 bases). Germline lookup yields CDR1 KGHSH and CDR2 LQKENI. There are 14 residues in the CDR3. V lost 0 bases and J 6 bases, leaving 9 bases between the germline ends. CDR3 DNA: TGTGCCAGCTCACCACCTACAGGGCCCAATGAGCAGTTCTTC. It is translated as CASSPPTGPNEQFF.

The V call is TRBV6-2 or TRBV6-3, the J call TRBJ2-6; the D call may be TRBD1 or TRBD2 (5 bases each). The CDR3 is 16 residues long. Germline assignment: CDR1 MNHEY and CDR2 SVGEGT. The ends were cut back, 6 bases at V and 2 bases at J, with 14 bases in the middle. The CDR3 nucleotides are TGTGCCAGCAGCCGGGGCAGCTCAACTGGGGCCAACGTCCTGACTTTC. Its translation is CASSRGSSTGANVLTF.

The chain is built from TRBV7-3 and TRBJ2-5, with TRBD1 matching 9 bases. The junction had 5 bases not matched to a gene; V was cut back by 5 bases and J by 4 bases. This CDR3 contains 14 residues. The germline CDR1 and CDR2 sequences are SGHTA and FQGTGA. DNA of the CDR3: TGTGCCAGCAGCAGAACAGGGGGCGCAGAGACCCAGTACTTC. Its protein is CASSRTGGAETQYF.

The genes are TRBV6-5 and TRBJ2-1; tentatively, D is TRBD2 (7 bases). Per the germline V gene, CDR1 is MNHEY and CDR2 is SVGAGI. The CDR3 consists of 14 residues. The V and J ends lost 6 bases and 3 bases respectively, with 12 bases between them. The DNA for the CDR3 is TGTGCCAGCAGACGGGGGGCCCGCTACAATGAGCAGTTCTTC. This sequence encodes CASRRGARYNEQFF.

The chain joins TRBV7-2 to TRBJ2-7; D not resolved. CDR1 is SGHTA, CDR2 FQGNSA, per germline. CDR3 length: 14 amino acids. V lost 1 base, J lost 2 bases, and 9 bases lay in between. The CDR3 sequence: CASSLDSSPYEQYF. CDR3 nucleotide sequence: TGTGCCAGCAGCTTAGACAGTTCTCCCTACGAGCAGTACTTC.

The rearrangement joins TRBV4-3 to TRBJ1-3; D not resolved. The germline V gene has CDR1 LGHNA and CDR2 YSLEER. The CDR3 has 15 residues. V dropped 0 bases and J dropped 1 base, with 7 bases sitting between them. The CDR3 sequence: CASSQDRYSGNTIYF. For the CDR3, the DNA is TGCGCCAGCAGCCAAGACAGGTATTCTGGAAACACCATATATTTT.

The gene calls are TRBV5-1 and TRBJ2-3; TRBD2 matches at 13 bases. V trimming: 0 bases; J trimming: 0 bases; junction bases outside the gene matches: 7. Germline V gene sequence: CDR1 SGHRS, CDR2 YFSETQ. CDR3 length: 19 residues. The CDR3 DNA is TGCGCCAGCAGCTTGGGACTAGCGGGGGGTACGGCTAGCACAGATACGCAGTATTTT. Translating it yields CASSLGLAGGTASTDTQYF.

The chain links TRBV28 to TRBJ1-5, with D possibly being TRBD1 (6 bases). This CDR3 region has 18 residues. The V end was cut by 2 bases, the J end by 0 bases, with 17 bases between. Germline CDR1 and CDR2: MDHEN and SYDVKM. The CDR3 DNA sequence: TGTGCCAGCAGTTTACTGGGACACGCTTCAACTAGCAATCAGCCCCAGCATTTT. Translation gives CASSLLGHASTSNQPQHF.

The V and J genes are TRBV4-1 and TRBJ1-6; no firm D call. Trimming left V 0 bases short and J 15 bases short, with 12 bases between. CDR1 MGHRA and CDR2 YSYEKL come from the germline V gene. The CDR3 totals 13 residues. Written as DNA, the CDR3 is TGCGCCAGCAGCCAAGAGCCAACAGCGGACCTCCACTTT. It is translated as CASSQEPTADLHF.

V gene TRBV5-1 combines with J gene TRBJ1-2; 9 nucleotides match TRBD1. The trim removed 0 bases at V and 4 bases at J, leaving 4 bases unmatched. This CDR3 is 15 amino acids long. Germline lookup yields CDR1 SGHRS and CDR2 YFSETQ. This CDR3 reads CASSLAGTGPYGYTF. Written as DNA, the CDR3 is TGCGCCAGCAGCTTGGCAGGGACAGGGCCCTATGGCTACACCTTC.

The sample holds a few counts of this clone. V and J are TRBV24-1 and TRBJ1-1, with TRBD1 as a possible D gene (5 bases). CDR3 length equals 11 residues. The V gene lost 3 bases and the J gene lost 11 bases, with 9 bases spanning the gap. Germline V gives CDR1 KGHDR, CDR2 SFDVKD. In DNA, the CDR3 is TGTGCCACCAGTGATGGGACTAGGGCTTTCTTT. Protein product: CATSDGTRAFF.

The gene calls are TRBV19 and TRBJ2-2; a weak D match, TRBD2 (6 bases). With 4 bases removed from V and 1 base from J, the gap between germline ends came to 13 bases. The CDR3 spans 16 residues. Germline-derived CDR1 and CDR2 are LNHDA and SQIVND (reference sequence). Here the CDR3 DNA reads TGTGCCAGTAGTACCTCCGGGACTCGGAACACCGGGGAGCTGTTTTTT. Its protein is CASSTSGTRNTGELFF.

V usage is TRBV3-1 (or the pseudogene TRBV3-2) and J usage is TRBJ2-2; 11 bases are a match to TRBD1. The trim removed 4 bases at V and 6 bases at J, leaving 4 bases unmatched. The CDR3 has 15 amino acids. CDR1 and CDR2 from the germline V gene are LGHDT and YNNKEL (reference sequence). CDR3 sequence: CASSRGTGGAGELFF. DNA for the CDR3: TGTGCCAGCAGCCGCGGGACAGGGGGGGCCGGGGAGCTGTTTTTT.

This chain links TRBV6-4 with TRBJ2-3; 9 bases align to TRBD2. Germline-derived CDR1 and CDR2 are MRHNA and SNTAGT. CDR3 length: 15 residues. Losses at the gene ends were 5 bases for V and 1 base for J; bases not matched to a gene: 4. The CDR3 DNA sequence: TGTGCCAGCAGTATAATAGCGGGGGGCACAGATACGCAGTATTTT. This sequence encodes CASSIIAGGTDTQYF.

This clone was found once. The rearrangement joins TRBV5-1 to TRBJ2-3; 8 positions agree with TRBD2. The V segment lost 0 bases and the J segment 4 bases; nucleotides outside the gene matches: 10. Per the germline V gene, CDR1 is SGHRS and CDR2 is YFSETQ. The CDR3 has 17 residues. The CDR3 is CASSLAKPGGPADTQYF. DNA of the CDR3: TGCGCCAGCAGCTTGGCCAAACCGGGGGGGCCCGCAGATACGCAGTATTTT. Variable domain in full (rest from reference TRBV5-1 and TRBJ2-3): KAGVTQTPRYLIKTRGQQVTLSCSPISGHRSVSWYQQTPGQGLQFLFEYFSETQRNKGNFPGRFSGRQFSNSRSEMNVSTLELGDSALYLCASSLAKPGGPADTQYFGPGTRLTVL.

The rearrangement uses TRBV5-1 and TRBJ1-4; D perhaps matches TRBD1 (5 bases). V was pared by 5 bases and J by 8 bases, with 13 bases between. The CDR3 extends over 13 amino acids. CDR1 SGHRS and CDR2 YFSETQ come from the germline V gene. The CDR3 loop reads CASSPDSYEKLFF. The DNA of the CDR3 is TGCGCCAGCAGTCCCGACAGTTACGAAAAACTGTTTTTT.

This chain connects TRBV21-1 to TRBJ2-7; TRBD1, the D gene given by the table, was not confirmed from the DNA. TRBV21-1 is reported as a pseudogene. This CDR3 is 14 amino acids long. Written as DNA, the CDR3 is TGTGCCAGCAGCTGTCGGACAGGGGGGAACGAGCAGTACTTC. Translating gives CASSCRTGGNEQYF.